The source of this T cell receptor beta chain is a study of T cells in Graves' hyperthyroidism and ophthalmopathy. This clonotype was picked up many times. In germline, CDR1 is LGHNT, CDR2 FRNRAP. This CDR3 is built from 13 residues. V lost 5 bases and J lost 6, with 14 bases in between. Calling Graves' hyperthyroidism stable meant ophthalmopathy did not progress within 18 months. RNA transcripts gave rise to amplified TCR beta CDR3 regions. Primed by the HTBI set, a first-round RT-PCR was run on the TCR CDR3. TCRdb used MiXCR to reprocess the multiplex PCR reads, holding one entry per CDR3 protein. The table shows roughly 570,000 distinct CDR3 sequences, with more than 15% occurring only once.

The sequence was collected from a woman aged 30 to 39 with Graves' hyperthyroidism. The genes are TRBV12-5 and TRBJ2-7, with a tentative D call TRBD2 (5 bases). What was sequenced was blood. CDR3 nucleotide sequence: TGTGCTAGTGGTCCGCTCGCGGCGGGCGAGCAGTACTTC. Translation: CASGPLAAGEQYF.